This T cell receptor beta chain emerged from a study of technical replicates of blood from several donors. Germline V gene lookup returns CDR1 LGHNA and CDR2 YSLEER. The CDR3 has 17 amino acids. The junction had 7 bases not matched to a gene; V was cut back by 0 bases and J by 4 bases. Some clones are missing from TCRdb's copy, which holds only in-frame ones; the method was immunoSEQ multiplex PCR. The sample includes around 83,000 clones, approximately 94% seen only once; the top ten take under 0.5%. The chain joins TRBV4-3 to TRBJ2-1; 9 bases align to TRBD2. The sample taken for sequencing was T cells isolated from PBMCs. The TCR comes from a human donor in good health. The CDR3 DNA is TGCGCCAGCAGCCAAGATATAGCGGGAGTGGTGTACAATGAGCAGTTCTTC. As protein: CASSQDIAGVVYNEQFF.